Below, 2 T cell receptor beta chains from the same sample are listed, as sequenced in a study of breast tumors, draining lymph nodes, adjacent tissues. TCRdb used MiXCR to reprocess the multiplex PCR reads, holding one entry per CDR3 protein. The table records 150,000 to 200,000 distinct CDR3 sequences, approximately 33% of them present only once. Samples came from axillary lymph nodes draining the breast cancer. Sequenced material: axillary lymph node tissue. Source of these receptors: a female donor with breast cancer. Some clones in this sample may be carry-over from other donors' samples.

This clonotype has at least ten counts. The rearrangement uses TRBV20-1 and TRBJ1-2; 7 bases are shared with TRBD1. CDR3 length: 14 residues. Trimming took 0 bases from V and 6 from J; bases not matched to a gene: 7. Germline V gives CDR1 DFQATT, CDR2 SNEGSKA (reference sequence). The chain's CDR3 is CSARDMGQSHGYTF. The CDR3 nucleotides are TGCAGTGCTAGAGATATGGGACAGTCTCATGGCTACACCTTC.

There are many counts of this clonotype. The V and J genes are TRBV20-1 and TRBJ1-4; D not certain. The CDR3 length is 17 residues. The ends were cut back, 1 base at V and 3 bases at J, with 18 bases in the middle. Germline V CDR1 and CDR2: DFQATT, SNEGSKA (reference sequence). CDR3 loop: CSARVRNPSQPNEKLFF. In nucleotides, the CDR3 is TGCAGTGCTAGAGTTCGGAATCCCTCCCAACCTAATGAAAAACTGTTTTTT.